The 4 T cell receptor beta chains below were found in one sample sequenced in a study of blood T cell repertoires in COVID-19. Assay used: immunoSEQ multiplex PCR; TCRdb lists only in-frame clones, some missing. This repertoire shows fewer than 250,000 clones, approximately 91% found once; its top ten account for roughly 0.79%. The sample taken for sequencing was peripheral blood. Receptor source: a young man with COVID-19, enrolled during active disease.

This clone showed up just once. The chain combines TRBV6-1 with TRBJ2-7, with a weak D call TRBD1 (6 bases). CDR3 length equals 16 residues. Per germline, CDR1 MNHNS and CDR2 SASEGT. Trimming shortened V by 4 bases and J by 3 bases, and 19 bases separated the two germline ends. In DNA, the CDR3 is TGTGCCAGCAGTGCGTACAGGGCGCGCCCCATCTACGAGCAGTACTTC. It encodes CASSAYRARPIYEQYF.

This clone showed up just once. The chain combines TRBV9 with TRBJ1-1; D is perhaps TRBD1 (6 bases). The CDR3 is 16 amino acids. CDR1 is SGDLS and CDR2 is YYNGEE in the germline V gene. The V and J ends lost 5 bases and 4 bases respectively, with 21 bases between them. CDR3 region: CASSASRGRSGTEAFF. In DNA, the CDR3 is TGTGCCAGCAGTGCTTCCAGGGGACGGTCGGGCACTGAAGCTTTCTTT.

This chain joins TRBV9 and TRBJ2-1; TRBD2 matches at 12 bases. V shed 3 bases, J shed 0 bases, and the junction held 10 bases outside the gene matches. From germline, CDR1 is SGDLS and CDR2 YYNGEE. This CDR3 is built from 19 residues. CDR3: CASSGPTSGGYFSYNEQFF. The CDR3, as DNA: TGTGCCAGCAGCGGCCCGACTAGCGGGGGTTACTTCTCCTACAATGAGCAGTTCTTC.

The chain uses TRBV5-4 and TRBJ2-2; TRBD2 matches at 7 bases. Trimming took 2 bases from V and 4 from J; bases not matched to a gene: 5. CDR1 is SGHNT, CDR2 YYREEE, per germline (reference sequence). The CDR3 contains 15 residues. Here the CDR3 reads CASSFFGEGTGELFF. CDR3 in DNA: TGTGCCAGCAGCTTTTTCGGGGAGGGCACCGGGGAGCTGTTTTTT. The complete variable domain, with remaining parts taken from reference TRBV5-4 and TRBJ2-2, reads ETGVTQSPTHLIKTRGQQVTLRCSSQSGHNTVSWYQQALGQGPQFIFQYYREEENGRGNFPPRFSGLQFPNYSSELNVNALELDDSALYLCASSFFGEGTGELFFGEGSRLTVL.